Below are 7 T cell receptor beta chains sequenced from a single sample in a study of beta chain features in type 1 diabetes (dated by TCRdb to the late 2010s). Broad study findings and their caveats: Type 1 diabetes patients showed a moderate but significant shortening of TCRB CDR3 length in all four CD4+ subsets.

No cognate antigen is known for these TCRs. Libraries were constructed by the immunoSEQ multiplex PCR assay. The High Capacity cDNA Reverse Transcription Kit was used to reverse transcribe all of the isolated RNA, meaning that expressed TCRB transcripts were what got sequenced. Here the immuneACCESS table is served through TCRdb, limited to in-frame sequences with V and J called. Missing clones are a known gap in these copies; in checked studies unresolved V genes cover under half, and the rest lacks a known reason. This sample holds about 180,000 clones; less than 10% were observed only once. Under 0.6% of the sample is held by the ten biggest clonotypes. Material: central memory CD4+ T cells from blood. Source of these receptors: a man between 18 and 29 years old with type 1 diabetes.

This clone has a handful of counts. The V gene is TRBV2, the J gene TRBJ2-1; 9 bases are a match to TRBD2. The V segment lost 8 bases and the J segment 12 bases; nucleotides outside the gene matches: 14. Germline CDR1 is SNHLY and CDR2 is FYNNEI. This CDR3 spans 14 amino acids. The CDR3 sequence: CASCMAGGATGQFF. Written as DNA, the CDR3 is TGTGCCAGCTGTATGGCGGGAGGGGCGACTGGGCAGTTCTTC.

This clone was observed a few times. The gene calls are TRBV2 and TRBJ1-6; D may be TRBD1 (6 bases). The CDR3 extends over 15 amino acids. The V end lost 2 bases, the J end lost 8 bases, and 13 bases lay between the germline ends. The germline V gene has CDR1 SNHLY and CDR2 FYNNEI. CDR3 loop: CASSESTGRYSPLHF. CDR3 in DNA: TGTGCCAGCAGTGAATCGACAGGAAGGTATTCACCCCTCCACTTT. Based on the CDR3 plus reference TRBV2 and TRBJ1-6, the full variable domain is EPEVTQTPSHQVTQMGQEVILRCVPISNHLYFYWYRQILGQKVEFLVSFYNNEISEKSEIFDDQFSVERPDGSNFTLKIRSTKLEDSAMYFCASSESTGRYSPLHFGNGTRLTVT.

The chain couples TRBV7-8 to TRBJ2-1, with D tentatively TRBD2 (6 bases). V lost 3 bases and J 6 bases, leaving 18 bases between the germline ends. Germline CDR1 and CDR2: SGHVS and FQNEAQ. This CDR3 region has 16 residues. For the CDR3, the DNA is TGTGCCAGCAGCTTGAGTGGCGGGGCCGGGTCCAATGAGCAGTTCTTC. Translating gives CASSLSGGAGSNEQFF.

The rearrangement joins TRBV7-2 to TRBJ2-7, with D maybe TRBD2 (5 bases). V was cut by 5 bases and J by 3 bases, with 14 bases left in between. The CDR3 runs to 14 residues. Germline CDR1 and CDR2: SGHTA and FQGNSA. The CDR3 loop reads CASSPNAAGYEQYF. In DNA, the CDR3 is TGTGCCAGCAGCCCCAATGCCGCGGGCTACGAGCAGTACTTC.

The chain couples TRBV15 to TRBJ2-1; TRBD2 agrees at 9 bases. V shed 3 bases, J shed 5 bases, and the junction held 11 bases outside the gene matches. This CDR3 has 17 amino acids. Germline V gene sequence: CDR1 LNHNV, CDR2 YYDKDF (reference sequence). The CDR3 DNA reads TGTGCCACCAGCAGTGGCCTTAGCGGGAGCTTGAACAATGAGCAGTTCTTC. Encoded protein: CATSSGLSGSLNNEQFF.

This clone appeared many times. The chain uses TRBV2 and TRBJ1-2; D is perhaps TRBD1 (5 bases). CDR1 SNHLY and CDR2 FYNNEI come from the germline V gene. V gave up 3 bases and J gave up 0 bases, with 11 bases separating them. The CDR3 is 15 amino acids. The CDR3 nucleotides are TGTGCCAGCAGTGAGGAGCAGGGTACTAACTATGGCTACACCTTC. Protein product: CASSEEQGTNYGYTF.

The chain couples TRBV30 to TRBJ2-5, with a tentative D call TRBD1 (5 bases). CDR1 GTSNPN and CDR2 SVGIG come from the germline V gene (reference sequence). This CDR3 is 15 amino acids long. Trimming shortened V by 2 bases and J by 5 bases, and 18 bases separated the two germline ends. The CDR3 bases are TGTGCCTGGAGTCTCCGGGCAGGGAATTGGGAGACCCAGTACTTC. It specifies CAWSLRAGNWETQYF.